One sample yielded the 20 T cell receptor beta chains listed below, sequenced in a study of blood T cell repertoires in COVID-19. TCRdb keeps only in-frame clones here, not all; method: immunoSEQ multiplex PCR. This repertoire shows about 350,000 clones, approximately 90% found once; its top ten account for approximately 4.1%. The specimen was peripheral blood. Every receptor here comes from a woman aged 55-70 years with COVID-19, enrolled during active disease.

The chain employs TRBV6-1 and TRBJ1-1; maybe TRBD1 (5 bases). Germline values: CDR1 MNHNS, CDR2 SASEGT. V dropped 1 base and J dropped 8 bases, with 8 bases sitting between them. The CDR3 has 12 amino acids. As DNA, the CDR3 is TGTGCCAGCAGTGAAGGACAGAGAGAAGCTTTCTTT. Its protein is CASSEGQREAFF.

V gene TRBV4-1 combines with J gene TRBJ1-1; 7 nucleotides match TRBD1. The CDR3 is 16 amino acids. Trimming took 1 base from V and 1 from J; bases not matched to a gene: 6. CDR1 is MGHRA and CDR2 is YSYEKL in the germline V gene. In DNA form, the CDR3 reads TGCGCCAGCAGCCAAGGTACAGGGGCACAGAACACTGAAGCTTTCTTT. It encodes CASSQGTGAQNTEAFF.

The rearrangement uses TRBV15 and TRBJ1-2; D remains ambiguous. The CDR3 is 12 residues long. Germline V CDR1 and CDR2: LNHNV, YYDKDF (reference sequence). V was clipped by 0 bases and J by 4 bases, with 3 bases between them. The CDR3 DNA is TGTGCCACCAGCAGAGATAGCTATGGCTACACCTTC. Translation: CATSRDSYGYTF.

The chain joins TRBV6-5 to TRBJ2-1; 13 nucleotides align to TRBD2. Germline V gene lookup returns CDR1 MNHEY and CDR2 SVGAGI. Germline trimming cut 0 bases from V and 8 bases from J; bases unmatched to any gene: 4. The CDR3 runs 16 residues. CDR3 DNA: TGTGCCAGCAGTTACTCCCCGGGACTAGCGGGGTATGAGCAGTTCTTC. Protein: CASSYSPGLAGYEQFF.

The chain is built from TRBV14 and TRBJ2-1; perhaps TRBD1 as D (8 bases). Trimming stripped 4 bases from V and 5 bases from J, with 18 bases between. Germline CDR1 is SGHDN and CDR2 is FVKESK. The CDR3 is made up of 16 amino acids. CDR3 bases: TGTGCCAGCAGCCCCATTGGACAGGGAGGGAACAATGAGCAGTTCTTC. This encodes CASSPIGQGGNNEQFF.

The rearrangement uses TRBV30 and TRBJ2-7, with 9 bases identical to TRBD1. J lost 4 bases, V lost 2 bases, and 9 bases had no gene match. The CDR3 has 15 amino acids. Germline values: CDR1 GTSNPN, CDR2 SVGIG (reference sequence). The CDR3, as DNA: TGTGCCTGGAGTCGTCCGCCGGGACAGGGATACGAGCAGTACTTC. Translation: CAWSRPPGQGYEQYF. Together with reference TRBV30 and TRBJ2-7, the CDR3 gives the full variable domain: SQTIHQWPATLVQPVGSPLSLECTVEGTSNPNLYWYRQAAGRGLQLLFYSVGIGQISSEVPQNLSASRPQDRQFILSSKKLLLSDSGFYLCAWSRPPGQGYEQYFGPGTRLTVT.

The chain employs TRBV5-1 and TRBJ2-7; 7 bases line up with TRBD1. The V gene's germline CDR1 is SGHRS and CDR2 YFSETQ. V dropped 4 bases and J dropped 6; count of bases not matched to a gene: 7. CDR3 size: 13 residues. CDR3 region: CASSPGQVLEQYF. The CDR3 DNA reads as TGCGCCAGCAGCCCCGGACAGGTCCTCGAGCAGTACTTC.

In the case of this clone: The sample contains more than one DNA sequence encoding this CDR3. The genes are TRBV28 and TRBJ1-4; perhaps TRBD1 as D (6 bases). The CDR3 runs 14 residues. With 3 bases removed from V and 8 bases from J, the gap between germline ends came to 13 bases. CDR1 MDHEN and CDR2 SYDVKM come from the germline V gene. CDR3 in DNA: TGTGCCAGCAGTTTCGGGGGGGCGGGAGAAAAACTGTTTTTT. Residues: CASSFGGAGEKLFF. The entire variable domain, with the rest obtained from reference TRBV28 and TRBJ1-4, is as follows: DVKVTQSSRYLVKRTGEKVFLECVQDMDHENMFWYRQDPGLGLRLIYFSYDVKMKEKGDIPEGYSVSREKKERFSLILESASTNQTSMYLCASSFGGAGEKLFFGSGTQLSVL.

The CDR3 nucleotides read TGCGCCAGCAGCGGTACCGGGACAGAGGCAGATACGCAGTATTTT. Translation gives CASSGTGTEADTQYF. V is TRBV5-1 and J is TRBJ2-3; 7 bases map to TRBD1. CDR1 SGHRS and CDR2 YFSETQ come from the germline V gene. The CDR3 is 15 amino acids. V trimming: 4 bases; J trimming: 4 bases; junction bases outside the gene matches: 9. Full variable domain (remainder filled in from reference TRBV5-1 and TRBJ2-3): KAGVTQTPRYLIKTRGQQVTLSCSPISGHRSVSWYQQTPGQGLQFLFEYFSETQRNKGNFPGRFSGRQFSNSRSEMNVSTLELGDSALYLCASSGTGTEADTQYFGPGTRLTVL.

The rearrangement uses TRBV6-5 and TRBJ1-2; TRBD1 agrees at 7 bases. V was clipped by 10 bases and J by 2 bases; unmatched bases: 7. Germline lookup yields CDR1 MNHEY and CDR2 SVGAGI. CDR3 size: 13 residues. CDR3 nucleotide sequence: TGTGCCACCCGGGACAGTAAGAACTATGGCTACACCTTC. Translating it yields CATRDSKNYGYTF.

The chain joins TRBV5-1 to TRBJ2-7; 8 bases match TRBD2. CDR1 is SGHRS, CDR2 YFSETQ, per germline. This CDR3 has 16 amino acids. Trimming took 4 bases from V and 0 from J; bases not matched to a gene: 9. CDR3 nucleotides: TGCGCCAGCAGCCCCCCCGGGGCGGGGGGCTCCTACGAGCAGTACTTC. Protein sequence: CASSPPGAGGSYEQYF.

The DNA of the CDR3 is TGTGCCAGCAGCTTAGGGGGACAGTACACTGAAGCTTTCTTT. Translated, it gives CASSLGGQYTEAFF. The V gene is TRBV7-6, the J gene TRBJ1-1; TRBD1 agrees at 7 bases. CDR1 SGHVS and CDR2 FNYEAQ come from the germline V gene. This CDR3 comprises 14 residues. J was trimmed by 3 bases and V by 1 base; bases with no gene match: 2.

The chain is built from TRBV7-9 and TRBJ2-3; TRBD2 is a possible D gene (7 bases). V lost 5 bases and J lost 3, with 15 bases in between. CDR3 size: 15 residues. Germline V gives CDR1 SEHNR, CDR2 FQNEAQ (reference sequence). Here the CDR3 DNA reads TGTGCCAGCAGCGAAAGGGGGGGTGCGACAGATACGCAGTATTTT. As protein: CASSERGGATDTQYF.

CDR3 coding DNA: TGTGCCAGCAGCCAAGACCGTAATAATGAAAAACTGTTTTTT. Encoded protein: CASSQDRNNEKLFF. The chain has TRBV3-1 (or the pseudogene TRBV3-2) and TRBJ1-4; no clear D. Trimming pared 0 bases from V and 4 bases from J, leaving 6 bases between. The CDR3 is made up of 14 amino acids. Germline values: CDR1 LGHDT, CDR2 YNNKEL (reference sequence).

The V call is TRBV6-5, the J call TRBJ2-3, with 10 bases identical to TRBD2. The germline V gene encodes CDR1 MNHEY and CDR2 SVGAGI. The V and J ends lost 6 bases and 1 base, in that order; junction bases with no gene match: 4. This CDR3 is 15 amino acids long. CDR3 in DNA: TGTGCCAGCAGGAGCGGACTAGCGGGCACAGATACGCAGTATTTT. Its protein product is CASRSGLAGTDTQYF.

J is TRBJ1-3 and V is TRBV28; 7 bases fit TRBD1. V gave up 6 bases and J gave up 3 bases; unmatched junction bases: 8. This CDR3 region has 15 residues. CDR1 and CDR2 (germline): MDHEN, SYDVKM. The CDR3 DNA sequence: TGTGCCAGCAGCAGGGACAGCATAGTTGGAAACACCATATATTTT. Amino acid sequence: CASSRDSIVGNTIYF.

This chain uses TRBV28 with TRBJ1-2; 7 bases map to TRBD1. The CDR3 covers 15 residues. Per germline, CDR1 MDHEN and CDR2 SYDVKM. Unmatched junction bases numbered 5, after V lost 4 bases and J lost 0 bases. The CDR3 here is CASSSGTAANYGYTF. CDR3 DNA: TGTGCCAGCAGTTCCGGGACAGCAGCTAACTATGGCTACACCTTC.

The V gene is TRBV4-1, the J gene TRBJ1-2; D remains unclear. This CDR3 is built from 12 residues. CDR1 is MGHRA, CDR2 YSYEKL, per germline. V shed 0 bases and J shed 12 bases, with 11 bases lying between them. The CDR3 is CASSQEEGSDTF. The CDR3 nucleotides read TGCGCCAGCAGCCAAGAAGAGGGCAGCGACACCTTC.

The genes are TRBV4-2 and TRBJ1-2; tentatively, D is TRBD1 (5 bases). V was clipped by 0 bases and J by 8 bases, with 19 bases between them. Per germline, CDR1 LGHNA and CDR2 YNFKEQ. The CDR3 is 16 residues long. In DNA form, the CDR3 reads TGTGCCAGCAGCCAAGATTTCTCGTGGGGCAACTTGGGCTACACCTTC. Translating gives CASSQDFSWGNLGYTF.

V is TRBV18 and J is TRBJ2-5; D is undetermined. The CDR3 covers 15 residues. The V end lost 0 bases, the J end lost 2 bases, and 10 bases lay between the germline ends. Germline V gene data show CDR1 as KGHSH and CDR2 as LQKENI. The CDR3 spells CASSPPGVGQETQYF. The CDR3 DNA reads as TGTGCCAGCTCACCACCAGGAGTTGGTCAAGAGACCCAGTACTTC. The whole variable domain, remainder taken from reference TRBV18 and TRBJ2-5, is NAGVMQNPRHLVRRRGQEARLRCSPMKGHSHVYWYRQLPEEGLKFMVYLQKENIIDESGMPKERFSAEFPKEGPSILRIQQVVRGDSAAYFCASSPPGVGQETQYFGPGTRLLVL.